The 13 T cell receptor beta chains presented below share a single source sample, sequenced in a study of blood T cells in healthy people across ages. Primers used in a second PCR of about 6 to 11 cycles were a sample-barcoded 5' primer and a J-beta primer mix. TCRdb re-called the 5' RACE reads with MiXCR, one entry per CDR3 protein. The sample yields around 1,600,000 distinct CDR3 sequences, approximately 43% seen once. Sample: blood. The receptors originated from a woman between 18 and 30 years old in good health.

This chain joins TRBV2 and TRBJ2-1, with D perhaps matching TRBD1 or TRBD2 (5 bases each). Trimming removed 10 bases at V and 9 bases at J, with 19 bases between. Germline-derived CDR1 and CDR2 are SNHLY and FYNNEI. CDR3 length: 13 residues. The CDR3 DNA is TGTGCCACCTCAGGGAGTTTCGAGGTTGAGCAGTTCTTC. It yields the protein CATSGSFEVEQFF.

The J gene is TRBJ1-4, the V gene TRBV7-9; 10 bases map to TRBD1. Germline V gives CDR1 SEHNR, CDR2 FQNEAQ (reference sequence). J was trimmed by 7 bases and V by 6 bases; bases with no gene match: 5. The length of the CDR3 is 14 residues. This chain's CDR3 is CASSRQGAGEKLFF. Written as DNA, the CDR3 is TGTGCCAGCAGTCGACAGGGGGCGGGTGAAAAACTGTTTTTT.

The CDR3 coding sequence is TGTGCCAGCAGTCGTGTGCCAGGGGGGCCACTTAGGGAAGAGACCCAGTACTTC. It is translated as CASSRVPGGPLREETQYF. The chain recombines TRBV6-1 with TRBJ2-5; possible D gene TRBD1, 7 bases. The germline gives CDR1 MNHNS, CDR2 SASEGT. There are 18 residues in the CDR3. The germline V and J ends were trimmed by 5 bases and 3 bases, with 25 bases remaining between them.

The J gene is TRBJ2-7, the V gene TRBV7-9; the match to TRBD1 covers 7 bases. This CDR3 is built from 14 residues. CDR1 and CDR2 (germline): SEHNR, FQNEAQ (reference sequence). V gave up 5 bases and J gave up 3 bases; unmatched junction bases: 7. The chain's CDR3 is CASSVGTDVYEQYF. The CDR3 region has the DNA TGTGCCAGCAGCGTAGGGACAGATGTCTACGAGCAGTACTTC. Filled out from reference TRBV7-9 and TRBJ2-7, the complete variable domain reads DTGVSQNPRHKITKRGQNVTFRCDPISEHNRLYWYRQTLGQGPEFLTYFQNEAQLEKSRLLSDRFSAERPKGSFSTLEIQRTEQGDSAMYLCASSVGTDVYEQYFGPGTRLTVT.

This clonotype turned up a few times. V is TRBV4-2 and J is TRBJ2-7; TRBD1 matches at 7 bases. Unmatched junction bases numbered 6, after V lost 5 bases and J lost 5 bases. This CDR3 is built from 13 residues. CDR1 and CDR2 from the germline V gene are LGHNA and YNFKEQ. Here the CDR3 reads CASSTRDSNEQYF. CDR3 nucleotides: TGTGCCAGCAGCACCAGGGACAGTAACGAGCAGTACTTC.

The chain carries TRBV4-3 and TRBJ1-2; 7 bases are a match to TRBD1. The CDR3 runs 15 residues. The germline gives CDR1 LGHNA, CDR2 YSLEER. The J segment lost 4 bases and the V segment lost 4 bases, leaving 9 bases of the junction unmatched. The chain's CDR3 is CASSRGRGFGYGYTF. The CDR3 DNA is TGCGCCAGCAGCCGAGGCAGGGGGTTTGGCTATGGCTACACCTTC.

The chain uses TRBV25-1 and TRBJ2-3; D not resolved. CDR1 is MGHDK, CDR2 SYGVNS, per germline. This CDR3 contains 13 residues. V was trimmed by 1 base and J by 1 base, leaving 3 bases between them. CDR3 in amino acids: CASSEFGTDTQYF. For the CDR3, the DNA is TGTGCCAGCAGTGAATTTGGCACAGATACGCAGTATTTT.

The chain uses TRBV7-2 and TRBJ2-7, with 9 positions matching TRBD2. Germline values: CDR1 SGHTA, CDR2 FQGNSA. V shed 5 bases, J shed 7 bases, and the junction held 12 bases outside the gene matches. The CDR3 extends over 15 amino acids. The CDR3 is CASSGGGANLNEQYF. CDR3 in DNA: TGTGCCAGCAGCGGCGGGGGGGCCAATTTGAATGAGCAGTACTTC.

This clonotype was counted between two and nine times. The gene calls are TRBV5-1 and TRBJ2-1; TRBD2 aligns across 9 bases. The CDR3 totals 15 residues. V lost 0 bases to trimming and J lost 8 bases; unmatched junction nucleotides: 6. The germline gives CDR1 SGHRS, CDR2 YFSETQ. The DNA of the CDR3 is TGCGCCAGCAGCTTGGTGGCTAGCGGGACTCATGAGCAGTTCTTC. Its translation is CASSLVASGTHEQFF.

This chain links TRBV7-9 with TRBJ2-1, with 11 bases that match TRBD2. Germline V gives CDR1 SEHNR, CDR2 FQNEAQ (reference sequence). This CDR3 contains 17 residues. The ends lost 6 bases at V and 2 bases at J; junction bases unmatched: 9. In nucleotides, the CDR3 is TGTGCCAGCAGGCGGACTAGCGGGCCTATTACCTACAATGAGCAGTTCTTC. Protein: CASRRTSGPITYNEQFF.

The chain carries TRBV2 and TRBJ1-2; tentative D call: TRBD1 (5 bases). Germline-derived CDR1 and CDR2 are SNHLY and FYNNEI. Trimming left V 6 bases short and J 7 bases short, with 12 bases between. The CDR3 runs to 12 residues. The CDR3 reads CASRGDRSGYTF. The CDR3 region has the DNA TGTGCCAGCAGGGGGGACCGCTCTGGCTACACCTTC.

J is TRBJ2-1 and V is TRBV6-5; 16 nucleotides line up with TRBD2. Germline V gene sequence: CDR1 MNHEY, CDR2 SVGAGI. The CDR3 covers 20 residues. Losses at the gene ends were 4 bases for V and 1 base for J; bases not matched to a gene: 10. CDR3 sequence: CASSSPSPGLAGGSYNEQFF. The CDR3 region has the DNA TGTGCCAGCAGTTCACCTTCCCCGGGACTAGCGGGAGGGTCCTACAATGAGCAGTTCTTC.

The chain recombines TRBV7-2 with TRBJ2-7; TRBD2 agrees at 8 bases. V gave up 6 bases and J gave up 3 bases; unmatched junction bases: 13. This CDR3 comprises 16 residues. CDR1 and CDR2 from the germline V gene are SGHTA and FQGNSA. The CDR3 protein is CASRRSGTSTIYEQYF. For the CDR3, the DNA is TGTGCCAGCAGACGTAGCGGGACTTCAACTATCTACGAGCAGTACTTC.